This T cell receptor beta chain was retrieved from a study of cytomegalovirus exposure and HLA in healthy donors. Findings and limits, study-wide: A later analysis, which compared TCR beta chains of equal frequency, found the HLA-associated ones more clonally expanded. Associated with cytomegalovirus, according to the listing, were 170 or so TCR beta chains.

With 5 bases removed from V and 0 bases from J, the gap between germline ends came to 11 bases. The CDR3 extends over 16 amino acids. Per germline, CDR1 SGHAT and CDR2 FQNNGV. A multiplex PCR was run with 60 Vbeta primers and 13 Jbeta primers. Sequencing was performed with immunoSEQ multiplex PCR; in TCRdb, only in-frame clones are kept and a portion is missing. The table records 150,000 to 200,000 clones, approximately 72% of them present only once. As concerns this clone: Its antigen is still unknown.

The sequencing sample was made of PBMCs. The genes are TRBV11-2 and TRBJ2-6; D may be TRBD1 (5 bases). This receptor was identified in a man between 45 and 60 years old in good health and CMV-seronegative. CDR3 protein: CASSPQVSSGANVLTF. CDR3 DNA: TGTGCCAGCAGCCCACAGGTCAGCTCTGGGGCCAACGTCCTGACTTTC.